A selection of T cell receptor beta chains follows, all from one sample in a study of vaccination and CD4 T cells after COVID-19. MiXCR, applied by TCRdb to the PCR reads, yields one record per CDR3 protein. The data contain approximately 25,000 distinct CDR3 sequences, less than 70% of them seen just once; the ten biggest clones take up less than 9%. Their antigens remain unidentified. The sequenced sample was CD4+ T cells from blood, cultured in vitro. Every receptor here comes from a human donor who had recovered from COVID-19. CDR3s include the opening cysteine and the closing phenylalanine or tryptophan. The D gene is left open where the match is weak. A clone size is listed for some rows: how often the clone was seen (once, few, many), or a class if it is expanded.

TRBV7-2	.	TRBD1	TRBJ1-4	TGTGCCAGCAGCTTGACAGGGAATGAAAAACTGTTTTTT	CASSLTGNEKLFF
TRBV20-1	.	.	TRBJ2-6	TGCAGTGCTAGACCCATCTACTCTGGGGCCAACGTCCTGACTTTC	CSARPIYSGANVLTF
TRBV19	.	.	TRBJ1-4	TGTGCCAGTAGAGCCGGGGGAGAAGGGGAAAAACTGTTTTTT	CASRAGGEGEKLFF
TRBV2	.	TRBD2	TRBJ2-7	TGTGCCAGCAGTGACCTGGGCAGGGGACTAGCGGGAGTGTACGAGCAGTACTTC	CASSDLGRGLAGVYEQYF
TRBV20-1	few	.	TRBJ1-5	TGCAGTGCTGGGGGGCGCCCCTTGAGCAATCAGCCCCAGCATTTT	CSAGGRPLSNQPQHF
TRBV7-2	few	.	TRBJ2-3	TGTGCCAGCAGCTCAACGGGGCGCGGAGCTCACACAGATACGCAGTATTTT	CASSSTGRGAHTDTQYF
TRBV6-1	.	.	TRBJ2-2	TGTGCCAGCAGGGGTGGGGTGGGCACCGGGGAGCTGTTTTTT	CASRGGVGTGELFF
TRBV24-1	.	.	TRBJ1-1	TGTGCCACCAGTGATGGACAACAAGCTTTCTTT	CATSDGQQAFF
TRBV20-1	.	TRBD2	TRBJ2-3	TGCAGTGCTAGAGACCCGGGTAGCGGGAGTCCAGATACGCAGTATTTT	CSARDPGSGSPDTQYF
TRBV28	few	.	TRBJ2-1	TGTGCCAGCAGTTCCTCTGGTTGGGACGTTAAGTGGGATGAGCAGTTCTTC	CASSSSGWDVKWDEQFF
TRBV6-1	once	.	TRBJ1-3	TGTGCCAGCAGTGATGGGGAGAGGGACACCATATATTTT	CASSDGERDTIYF
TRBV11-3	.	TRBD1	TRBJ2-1	TGTGCCAGCAGCTCCAGGGGGCGTGTTGAGCAGTTCTTC	CASSSRGRVEQFF
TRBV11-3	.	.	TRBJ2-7	TGTGCCAGCAGCTTAGAGGAAGGTGAGCAGTACTTC	CASSLEEGEQYF
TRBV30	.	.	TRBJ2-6	TGTGCCTGGAGTTATACAGGGTCTGGGGCCAACGTCCTGACTTTC	CAWSYTGSGANVLTF
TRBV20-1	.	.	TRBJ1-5	TGCAGTGCTAGGGTCTATAGCAATCAGCCCCAGCATTTT	CSARVYSNQPQHF